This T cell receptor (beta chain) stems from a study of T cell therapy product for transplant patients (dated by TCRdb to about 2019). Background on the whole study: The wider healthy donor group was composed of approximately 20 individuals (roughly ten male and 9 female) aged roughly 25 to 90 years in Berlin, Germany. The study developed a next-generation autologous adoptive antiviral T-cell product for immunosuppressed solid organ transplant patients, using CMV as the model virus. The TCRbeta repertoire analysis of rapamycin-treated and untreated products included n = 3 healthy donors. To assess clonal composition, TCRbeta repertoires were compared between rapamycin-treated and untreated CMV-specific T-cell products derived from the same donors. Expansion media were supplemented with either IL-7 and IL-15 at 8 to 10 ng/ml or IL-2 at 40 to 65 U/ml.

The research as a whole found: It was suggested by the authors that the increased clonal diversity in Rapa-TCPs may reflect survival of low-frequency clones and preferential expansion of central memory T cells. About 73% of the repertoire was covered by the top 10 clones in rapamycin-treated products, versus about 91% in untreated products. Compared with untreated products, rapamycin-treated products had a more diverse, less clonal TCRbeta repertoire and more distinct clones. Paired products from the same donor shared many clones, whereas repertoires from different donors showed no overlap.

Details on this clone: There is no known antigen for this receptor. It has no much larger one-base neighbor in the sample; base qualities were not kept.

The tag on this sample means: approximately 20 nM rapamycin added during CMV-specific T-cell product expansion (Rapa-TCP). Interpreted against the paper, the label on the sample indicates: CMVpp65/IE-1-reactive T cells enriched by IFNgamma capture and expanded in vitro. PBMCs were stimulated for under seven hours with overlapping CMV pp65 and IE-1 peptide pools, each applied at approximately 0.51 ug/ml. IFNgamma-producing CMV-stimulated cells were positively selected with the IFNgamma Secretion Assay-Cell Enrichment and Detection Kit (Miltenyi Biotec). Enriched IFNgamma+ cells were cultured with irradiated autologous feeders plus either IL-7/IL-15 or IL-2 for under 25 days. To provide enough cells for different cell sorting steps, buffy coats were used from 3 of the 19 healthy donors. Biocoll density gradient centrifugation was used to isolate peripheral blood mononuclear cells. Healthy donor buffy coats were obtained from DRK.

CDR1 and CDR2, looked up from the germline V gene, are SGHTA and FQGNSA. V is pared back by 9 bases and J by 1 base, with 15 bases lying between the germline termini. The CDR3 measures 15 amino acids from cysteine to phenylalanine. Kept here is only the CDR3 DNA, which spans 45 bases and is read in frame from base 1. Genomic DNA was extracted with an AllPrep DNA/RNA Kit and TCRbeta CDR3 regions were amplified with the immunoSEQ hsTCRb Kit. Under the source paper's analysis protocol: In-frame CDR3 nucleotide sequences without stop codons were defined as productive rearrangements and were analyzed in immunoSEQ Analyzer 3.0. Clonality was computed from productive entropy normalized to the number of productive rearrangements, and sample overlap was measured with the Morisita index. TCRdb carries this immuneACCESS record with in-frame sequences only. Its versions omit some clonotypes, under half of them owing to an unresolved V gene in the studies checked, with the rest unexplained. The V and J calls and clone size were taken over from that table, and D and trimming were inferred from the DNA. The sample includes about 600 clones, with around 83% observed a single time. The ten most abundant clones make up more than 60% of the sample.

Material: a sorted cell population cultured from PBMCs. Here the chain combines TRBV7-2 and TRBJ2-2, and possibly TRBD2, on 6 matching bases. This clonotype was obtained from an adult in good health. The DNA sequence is TGTGCCAGTGGTGGGGGGAACGGGAACACCGGGGAGCTGTTTTTT. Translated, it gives CASGGGNGNTGELFF.